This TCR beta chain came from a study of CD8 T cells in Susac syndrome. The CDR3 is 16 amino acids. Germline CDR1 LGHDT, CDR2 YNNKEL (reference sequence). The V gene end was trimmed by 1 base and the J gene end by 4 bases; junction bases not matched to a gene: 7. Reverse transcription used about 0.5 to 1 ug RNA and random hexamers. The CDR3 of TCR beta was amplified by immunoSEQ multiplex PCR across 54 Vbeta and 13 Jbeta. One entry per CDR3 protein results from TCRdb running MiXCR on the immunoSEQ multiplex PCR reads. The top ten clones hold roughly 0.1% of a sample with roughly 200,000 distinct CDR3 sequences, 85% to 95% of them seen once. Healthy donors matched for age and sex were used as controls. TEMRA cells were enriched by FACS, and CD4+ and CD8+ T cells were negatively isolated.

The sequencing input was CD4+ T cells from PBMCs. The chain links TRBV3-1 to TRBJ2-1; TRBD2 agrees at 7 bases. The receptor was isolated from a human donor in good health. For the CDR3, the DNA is TGTGCCAGCAGCCAAGCATCCCGGGAGGCTTACAATGAGCAGTTCTTC. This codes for CASSQASREAYNEQFF.